The rows below give T cell receptor beta chains drawn from one sample of a study of T cells in tumors after PD-1 blockade. Generated by immunoSEQ multiplex PCR, the TCRdb table keeps only in-frame clones and is missing some. Of roughly 50,000 clones in the sample, about four fifths are singletons; the top ten hold 16%. This specimen was PBMCs, taken before anti-PD-1 treatment. The source is a human donor with basal cell carcinoma. The CDR3 runs from the conserved cysteine through the conserved F or W. D genes are given only for firm matches. Size is omitted from some rows. Given values are once, few, many or a class for expanded clones.

v_call	d_call	j_call	clone_size	cdr3_aa	cdr3_nt
TRBV15	NA	TRBJ1-6	few	CATSRDRGDGSPLHF	TGTGCCACCAGCAGAGATCGGGGAGACGGTTCACCCCTCCACTTT
TRBV5-6	NA	TRBJ1-5	NA	CASSVDSSNQPQHF	TGTGCCAGCAGCGTGGACAGTAGCAATCAGCCCCAGCATTTT
TRBV28	NA	TRBJ2-7	NA	CASSKGPAYEQYF	TGTGCCAGCAGCAAGGGGCCCGCCTACGAGCAGTACTTC
TRBV18	NA	TRBJ2-2	NA	CASSLSGNTGELFF	TGTGCCAGCTCTCTTAGCGGGAACACCGGGGAGCTGTTTTTT
TRBV6-5	TRBD1	TRBJ2-7	NA	CASSPRTGGSLF	TGTGCCAGCAGTCCCCGGACAGGGGGCTCCCTCTTC
TRBV28	NA	TRBJ1-5	NA	CASTTSWRAGNQPQHF	TGTGCCAGCACCACCTCCTGGAGGGCGGGCAATCAGCCCCAGCATTTT
TRBV5-5	TRBD1	TRBJ1-2	NA	CASSLDGTAYGYTF	TGTGCCAGCAGCTTGGACGGGACAGCTTATGGCTACACCTTC
TRBV9	TRBD1	TRBJ2-7	NA	CASSGTAFGEQYF	TGTGCCAGCAGTGGGACAGCCTTTGGGGAGCAGTACTTC
TRBV24-1	NA	TRBJ1-1	NA	CATSDKGTEAFF	TGTGCCACCAGTGATAAAGGTACTGAAGCTTTCTTT
TRBV5-1	TRBD2	TRBJ2-7	NA	CASSTGLAGGQSYEQYF	TGCGCCAGCAGCACGGGACTAGCGGGAGGGCAATCCTACGAGCAGTACTTC
TRBV2	NA	TRBJ2-5	NA	CASSESTGRETQYF	TGTGCCAGCAGTGAGTCGACAGGCAGAGAGACCCAGTACTTC
TRBV20-1	TRBD1	TRBJ1-6	few	CSASGGQGYNSPLHF	TGCAGTGCTAGTGGGGGACAGGGATATAATTCACCCCTCCACTTT
TRBV10-1	TRBD2	TRBJ2-1	once	CASSEEGLAESYNEQFF	TGCGCCAGCAGTGAAGAGGGGCTAGCGGAGTCCTACAATGAGCAGTTCTTC
TRBV7-3	TRBD2	TRBJ2-1	NA	CASSREGAVHNEQFF	TGTGCCAGCAGCCGGGAGGGAGCGGTCCACAATGAGCAGTTCTTC
TRBV19	NA	TRBJ2-3	once	CASSIGLAPRGFNTNTQYF	TGTGCCAGTAGTATAGGTCTAGCCCCCAGGGGATTCAACACAAATACGCAGTATTTT
TRBV5-5	TRBD1	TRBJ1-2	NA	CASSLSQGRLVGYTF	TGTGCCAGCAGCTTGTCACAGGGGAGATTGGTTGGCTACACCTTC
TRBV18	NA	TRBJ2-3	NA	CASSPGGISTDTQYF	TGTGCCAGCTCACCAGGGGGAATTAGCACAGATACGCAGTATTTT
TRBV28	TRBD1	TRBJ2-1	few	CASSLQGVPYNEQFF	TGTGCCAGCAGTCTACAGGGGGTCCCCTACAATGAGCAGTTCTTC
TRBV28	NA	TRBJ2-3	NA	CASSLPGTDTQYF	TGTGCCAGCAGTTTACCAGGCACAGATACGCAGTATTTT
TRBV4-1	NA	TRBJ2-1	NA	CASSQGRGGLGRNEQFF	TGCGCCAGCAGCCAAGGCAGGGGGGGTCTCGGGCGAAATGAGCAGTTCTTC
TRBV24-1	TRBD2	TRBJ2-1	NA	CATGGGLAGYNEQFF	TGTGCCACCGGAGGGGGACTAGCGGGGTACAATGAGCAGTTCTTC
TRBV5-4	TRBD2	TRBJ2-3	NA	CASSLLTQAGGDTQYF	TGTGCCAGCAGCTTGTTGACCCAAGCGGGGGGTGATACGCAGTATTTT
TRBV5-4	NA	TRBJ2-4	NA	CASSPDFIAKNIQYF	TGTGCCAGCAGCCCGGACTTTATAGCCAAAAACATTCAGTACTTC
TRBV6-5	NA	TRBJ1-3	NA	CASSWAAPSSGNTIYF	TGTGCCAGCAGTTGGGCCGCCCCGAGCTCTGGAAACACCATATATTTT
TRBV25-1	NA	TRBJ1-1	NA	CASSEYGAGLNTEAFF	TGTGCCAGCAGTGAATATGGGGCAGGGCTGAACACTGAAGCTTTCTTT
TRBV28	NA	TRBJ2-5	NA	CASRIGQSQETQYF	TGTGCCAGCAGAATCGGACAATCCCAAGAGACCCAGTACTTC